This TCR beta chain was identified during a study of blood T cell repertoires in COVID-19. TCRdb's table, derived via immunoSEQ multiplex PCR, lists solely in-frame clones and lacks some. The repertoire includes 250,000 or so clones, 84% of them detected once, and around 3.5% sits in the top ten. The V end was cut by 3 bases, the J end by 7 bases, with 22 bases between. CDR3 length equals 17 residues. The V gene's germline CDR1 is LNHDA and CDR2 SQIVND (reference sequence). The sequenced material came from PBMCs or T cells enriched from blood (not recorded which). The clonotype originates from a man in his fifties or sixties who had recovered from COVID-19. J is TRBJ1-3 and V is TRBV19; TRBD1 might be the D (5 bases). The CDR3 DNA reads TGTGCCAGTAGTATGGCGGGGCGGTCAGAGAGGATCAACACCATATATTTT. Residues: CASSMAGRSERINTIYF.